The 4 T cell receptor beta chains in this list originate from one sample, sequenced in a study of T cell responses to AZD1222 COVID-19 vaccine. Measured with immunoSEQ multiplex PCR; TCRdb has only the in-frame clones, and not every one. The table lists 80,000 or so clones, over 80% of them singletons. Sequencing used peripheral blood, obtained on day 0 of MenACWY control vaccination. Receptors originate from an adult in good health.

The chain employs TRBV7-9 and TRBJ1-2; 7 bases match TRBD1. CDR3 length: 11 residues. Germline-derived CDR1 and CDR2 are SEHNR and FQNEAQ (reference sequence). V shed 4 bases and J 13 bases; nucleotides not matched to a gene: 6. The CDR3 here is CASSSDREVTF. CDR3 DNA sequence: TGTGCCAGCAGCTCAGACAGGGAGGTCACCTTC.

V gene TRBV11-2 combines with J gene TRBJ2-5; 8 bases align to TRBD2. This CDR3 region has 14 residues. The J segment lost 4 bases and the V segment lost 6 bases, leaving 7 bases of the junction unmatched. Germline CDR1 is SGHAT and CDR2 is FQNNGV. The CDR3 protein is CASSRREGGETQYF. The CDR3 DNA reads as TGTGCCAGCAGTCGTCGGGAGGGGGGAGAGACCCAGTACTTC.

V and J are TRBV19 and TRBJ2-1, with 9 bases lining up with TRBD2. The CDR3 has 14 amino acids. Germline V gene data show CDR1 as LNHDA and CDR2 as SQIVND (reference sequence). The V segment lost 3 bases and the J segment 8 bases; nucleotides outside the gene matches: 5. CDR3 amino acids: CASSISSGVYEQFF. In DNA form, the CDR3 reads TGTGCCAGTAGTATTTCTAGCGGGGTGTATGAGCAGTTCTTC.

This clone was picked up a small number of times. The chain recombines TRBV6-2 or TRBV6-3 with TRBJ2-2; D is unresolved. Trimming shortened V by 5 bases and J by 3 bases, and 7 bases separated the two germline ends. This CDR3 has 13 residues. Germline V gives CDR1 MNHEY, CDR2 SVGEGT. CDR3 sequence: CASSKTDTGELFF. The CDR3 DNA follows: TGTGCCAGCAGTAAAACAGACACCGGGGAGCTGTTTTTT.